This TCR beta chain was identified in a study of cytomegalovirus exposure and HLA in healthy donors. Germline-derived CDR1 and CDR2 are SGHTA and FQGNSA. The CDR3 length is 15 residues. V was pared by 6 bases and J by 3 bases, with 7 bases of the junction left unmatched. The repertoire was sequenced with immunoSEQ multiplex PCR; TCRdb's copy has only in-frame clones and lacks some. The sample holds around 62,000 clones, roughly 91% seen once. The donors were part of the validation cohort, which consisted of over a hundred subjects and was separate from the first cohort of 666 subjects. Findings and caveats of the study: While the bulk of TCR sequences proved rare, some public TCRs turned up in many donors. Clusters of TCRs from the first cohort tended to co-occur in the approximately 120 validation repertoires (as a later analysis found). The listing of 160 or so TCR beta chains classed them as cytomegalovirus-associated.

This clone was observed once. Its antigen is unknown. The receptor was derived from a woman under 30 in good health and CMV-seronegative. The sample comprised PBMCs. The chain employs TRBV7-2 and TRBJ2-7, with 11 bases matching TRBD2. The CDR3 DNA reads TGTGCCAGCAGTCTCACCGGGACTAGCGGCTACGAGCAGTACTTC. Amino acids: CASSLTGTSGYEQYF.